This T cell receptor beta chain appears in the sequencing data of a study of T cell responses to AZD1222 COVID-19 vaccine. Across the whole study: Recipients boosted at about 4 weeks or about 12 weeks are pooled. Study-level results: Elevations in Spike-specific TCR breadth and depth followed administration of two AZD1222 doses.

As concerns this clone: Its antigen is currently unknown.

Profiled with immunoSEQ multiplex PCR; TCRdb holds only in-frame clones, not every one. The sample consists of about 150,000 clones, 90% of them appearing once. Sample: peripheral blood, taken on day 0 of AZD1222 vaccination. This receptor was obtained from an adult in good health.

Here the CDR3 reads CASSVSGQMNTEAFF. CDR3 DNA sequence: TGCGCCAGCAGCGTATCCGGACAGATGAACACTGAAGCTTTCTTT. The chain combines TRBV5-1 with TRBJ1-1, with D perhaps TRBD1 (6 bases). This CDR3 is 15 amino acids long. The germline gives CDR1 SGHRS, CDR2 YFSETQ. The V end was cut by 4 bases, the J end by 0 bases, with 13 bases between.